Below, 15 T cell receptor beta chains from the same sample are listed, as sequenced in a study of T cells of healthy individuals. TCRdb analysed the 5' RACE reads with MiXCR anew, one entry per CDR3 protein. The profile shows 85,000 to 100,000 distinct CDR3 sequences, approximately 15% of them singletons. The receptors were gathered from a human donor in good health.

This clonotype has ten or more counts. The V call is TRBV12-3 or TRBV12-4, the J call TRBJ1-1; TRBD1 might be the D (6 bases). This CDR3 contains 16 residues. The ends were cut back, 6 bases at V and 0 bases at J, with 17 bases in the middle. CDR3 sequence (DNA): TGTGCCAGCAGCCTAATACAGGGAGACATGAACACTGAAGCTTTCTTT. This sequence encodes CASSLIQGDMNTEAFF.

This clonotype was counted only a few times. The chain is built from TRBV10-3 and TRBJ2-5; D gene uncertain. V lost 11 bases and J lost 0, with 13 bases in between. The germline V gene encodes CDR1 ENHRY and CDR2 SYGVKD. The CDR3 is made up of 13 amino acids. The CDR3 sequence: CASKDRDQETQYF. The CDR3, as DNA: TGTGCCTCGAAAGATCGGGACCAAGAGACCCAGTACTTC.

This clonotype has just a few counts. The V and J genes are TRBV19 and TRBJ2-1; TRBD2 aligns across 7 bases. The CDR3 length is 16 residues. Per the germline V gene, CDR1 is LNHDA and CDR2 is SQIVND (reference sequence). The V gene end was trimmed by 3 bases and the J gene end by 1 base; junction bases not matched to a gene: 6. The CDR3 spells CASSIKSAGSYNEQFF. CDR3 in DNA: TGTGCCAGTAGTATTAAGTCAGCGGGATCCTACAATGAGCAGTTCTTC. Combining the CDR3 with reference TRBV19 and TRBJ2-1 gives the whole variable domain DGGITQSPKYLFRKEGQNVTLSCEQNLNHDAMYWYRQDPGQGLRLIYYSQIVNDFQKGDIAEGYSVSREKKESFPLTVTSAQKNPTAFYLCASSIKSAGSYNEQFFGPGTRLTVL.

The sample holds a few counts of this clonotype. This chain links TRBV2 with TRBJ2-5, with TRBD2 identical over 7 bases. CDR3 length: 12 residues. V trimming: 4 bases; J trimming: 4 bases; junction bases outside the gene matches: 0. Germline CDR1 is SNHLY and CDR2 is FYNNEI. CDR3: CASSGEGETQYF. CDR3 nucleotide sequence: TGTGCCAGCAGTGGGGAGGGAGAGACCCAGTACTTC.

The chain is built from TRBV20-1 and TRBJ2-1; TRBD2 agrees at 11 bases. After removal of 2 bases from V and 0 bases from J, the junction contained 6 bases not matched to a gene. Germline loops: CDR1 DFQATT, CDR2 SNEGSKA (reference sequence). The length of the CDR3 is 17 residues. CDR3 coding DNA: TGCAGTGCTAGACTTAGCGGGAGGGCGAGCTCCTACAATGAGCAGTTCTTC. Its translation is CSARLSGRASSYNEQFF.

This clonotype appeared a few times. This chain links TRBV6-2 or TRBV6-3 with TRBJ2-2; a possible D gene is TRBD1 (5 bases). V dropped 6 bases and J dropped 4 bases, with 12 bases sitting between them. The CDR3 runs to 14 residues. Germline CDR1 and CDR2: MNHEY and SVGEGT. The CDR3 coding sequence is TGTGCCAGCAGCCCCCAAGGGGTCACCGGGGAGCTGTTTTTT. Protein: CASSPQGVTGELFF.

This clonotype was seen a few times. CDR3: CASSLAIWNEQFF. CDR3 DNA: TGTGCCAGCAGCTTAGCAATCTGGAATGAGCAGTTCTTC. The chain links TRBV11-1 to TRBJ2-1, with D hard to call. Looked up from germline, CDR1 is SGHAT and CDR2 is FQDESV (reference sequence). Trimming took off 0 bases at V and 7 bases at J, with 7 bases between the two ends. The CDR3 consists of 13 residues.

Comment on this clonotype: The junction departs from the called germline gene at one end, perhaps through a read error. The rearrangement links TRBV11-1 to TRBJ2-7; TRBD2 agrees at 8 bases. The CDR3 runs 16 residues. Germline lookup yields CDR1 SGHAT and CDR2 FQDESV (reference sequence). CDR3 in amino acids: CAGSSLDAGGLYEQYF. CDR3 coding DNA: TGTGCCGGCAGCTCCCTAGATGCGGGGGGCCTCTACGAGCAGTACTTC.

This clonotype was seen ten or more times. One end of the junction is discordant with germline, which a read error may explain. The chain joins TRBV28 to TRBJ1-5; D is perhaps TRBD1 (6 bases). CDR1 is MDHEN, CDR2 SYDVKM, per germline. The CDR3 is made up of 11 amino acids. CDR3 nucleotides: TGTGCCAGCAGTCTCGGACAGCTCCAGCATTTT. It codes for CASSLGQLQHF.

V and J are TRBV5-1 and TRBJ2-2; the D is unclear. Trimming cost V 0 bases and J 7 bases, with 10 bases left between them. Germline-derived CDR1 and CDR2 are SGHRS and YFSETQ. The length of the CDR3 is 14 residues. CDR3 residues: CASSLDPRNGELFF. CDR3 coding DNA: TGCGCCAGCAGCTTGGACCCCCGAAACGGGGAGCTGTTTTTT. Looking up the rest from reference TRBV5-1 and TRBJ2-2 gives the full variable domain: KAGVTQTPRYLIKTRGQQVTLSCSPISGHRSVSWYQQTPGQGLQFLFEYFSETQRNKGNFPGRFSGRQFSNSRSEMNVSTLELGDSALYLCASSLDPRNGELFFGEGSRLTVL.

This clonotype occurred many times. The V call is TRBV4-1, the J call TRBJ2-2; no firm D call. This CDR3 comprises 15 residues. V lost 1 base, J lost 8 bases, and 14 bases lay in between. Germline V gene sequence: CDR1 MGHRA, CDR2 YSYEKL. The CDR3 sequence is CASSQVNRVRGELFF. CDR3 bases: TGCGCCAGCAGCCAAGTTAACCGCGTTAGGGGGGAGCTGTTTTTT.

The chain couples TRBV3-1 to TRBJ2-3, with 7 nucleotides matching TRBD2. CDR3 length equals 17 residues. Germline lookup yields CDR1 LGHDT and CDR2 YNNKEL (reference sequence). The V gene end was trimmed by 0 bases and the J gene end by 1 base; junction bases not matched to a gene: 7. CDR3 coding DNA: TGTGCCAGCAGCCAAGATGGGCTAGCGGATGGCACAGATACGCAGTATTTT. Its translation is CASSQDGLADGTDTQYF.

This clonotype came up a few times. J is TRBJ1-1 and V is TRBV28; no firm D call. The CDR3 is 16 residues long. CDR1 MDHEN and CDR2 SYDVKM come from the germline V gene. V was pared by 2 bases and J by 3 bases, with 16 bases between. CDR3 in amino acids: CASSLEHKGTDTEAFF. CDR3 DNA: TGTGCCAGCAGTTTAGAACATAAGGGTACGGACACTGAAGCTTTCTTT.

This clonotype was detected only a few times. This CDR3 reads CASPQTTGTGPTDTQYF. CDR3 in DNA: TGCGCCAGCCCGCAGACTACCGGGACAGGGCCCACAGATACGCAGTATTTT. The chain recombines TRBV5-1 with TRBJ2-3; 9 nucleotides agree with TRBD1. Germline CDR1 reads SGHRS; CDR2 reads YFSETQ. The CDR3 has 17 residues. V trimming: 7 bases; J trimming: 2 bases; junction bases outside the gene matches: 14.

This clonotype was seen a few times. The genes are TRBV7-3 and TRBJ2-3; D remains unclear. Germline V gene lookup returns CDR1 SGHTA and CDR2 FQGTGA. The germline V and J ends were trimmed by 5 bases and 2 bases, with 11 bases remaining between them. The CDR3 covers 14 residues. CDR3 in amino acids: CASSPSSPTDTQYF. The CDR3 DNA sequence: TGTGCCAGCAGCCCCTCGAGCCCCACAGATACGCAGTATTTT.